The 2 T cell receptor beta chains below come from one sample, sequenced in a study of blood T cells in healthy people across ages. It was with a sample-barcoded 5' primer and a J-beta primer mix that a second PCR of about 6 to 12 cycles was run. TCRdb recomputed calls from the 5' RACE reads with MiXCR, one row per CDR3 protein. The sample lists hundreds of thousands of distinct CDR3 sequences; 40% to 45% were seen once. Sample: blood. All receptors derive from an elderly man in good health.

This clonotype was recorded at least ten times. The chain combines TRBV29-1 with TRBJ2-7; D gene unclear. CDR1 and CDR2 (germline): SQVTM, ANQGSEA. There are 12 residues in the CDR3. Between the trimmed V and J ends, which lost 2 bases and 2 bases, there was a span of 7 bases. The CDR3 is CSVEMATYEQYF. In nucleotides, the CDR3 is TGCAGCGTTGAAATGGCTACCTACGAGCAGTACTTC.

This clonotype was observed at least ten times. The rearrangement links TRBV12-5 to TRBJ2-3; the D gene is possibly TRBD1 (6 bases). CDR1 is LGHNT, CDR2 FRNRAP, per germline. This CDR3 is built from 14 residues. Trimming pared 4 bases from V and 3 bases from J, leaving 11 bases between. CDR3 nucleotides: TGTGCTAGTGGTTCAGGGGTTTCGACAGATACGCAGTATTTT. Protein: CASGSGVSTDTQYF.